These T cell receptor beta chains were read from a single sample in a study of T cell responses to AZD1222 COVID-19 vaccine. Libraries were prepared by immunoSEQ multiplex PCR; TCRdb keeps only in-frame clonotypes and omits some of them. The sample lists some 190,000 clones, 70% to 90% occurring once. This material consisted of peripheral blood, taken on day 0 of AZD1222 vaccination. These receptors were taken from an adult in good health. Both conserved end residues are part of each CDR3. The D gene is left open where the match is weak. A row's size may be missing; if present it is once, few, many or a size class.

j_call: TRBJ1-2
d_call: .
clone_size: .
v_call: TRBV10-2
cdr3_aa: CASSESGEGNYGYTF
cdr3_nt: TGCGCCAGCAGTGAGTCAGGGGAGGGTAACTATGGCTACACCTTC

j_call: TRBJ2-2
d_call: TRBD2
clone_size: .
v_call: TRBV19
cdr3_aa: CASSRLAGGPDTGELFF
cdr3_nt: TGTGCCAGTAGCAGACTAGCGGGGGGGCCGGACACCGGGGAGCTGTTTTTT

j_call: TRBJ1-2
d_call: .
clone_size: few
v_call: TRBV7-9
cdr3_aa: CASSSPGSPPGYTF
cdr3_nt: TGTGCCAGCAGTTCCCCCGGGAGCCCGCCGGGCTACACCTTC

j_call: TRBJ2-1
d_call: .
clone_size: .
v_call: TRBV6-2/TRBV6-3
cdr3_aa: CASSYRGGNEQFF
cdr3_nt: TGTGCCAGCAGTTACCGTGGAGGAAATGAGCAGTTCTTC

j_call: TRBJ2-7
d_call: TRBD1
clone_size: many
v_call: TRBV28
cdr3_aa: CASSWTGGEQYF
cdr3_nt: TGTGCCAGCAGTTGGACAGGAGGCGAGCAGTACTTC

j_call: TRBJ1-3
d_call: .
clone_size: .
v_call: TRBV28
cdr3_aa: CASSPLMGPGNTIYF
cdr3_nt: TGTGCCAGCAGTCCCCTGATGGGGCCTGGAAACACCATATATTTT

j_call: TRBJ1-2
d_call: TRBD1
clone_size: .
v_call: TRBV2
cdr3_aa: CASHGTANYGYTF
cdr3_nt: TGTGCCAGCCACGGGACAGCTAACTATGGCTACACCTTC

j_call: TRBJ2-1
d_call: .
clone_size: .
v_call: TRBV4-1
cdr3_aa: CASSQDLPRPHNEQFF
cdr3_nt: TGCGCCAGCAGCCAAGATCTCCCAAGGCCCCACAATGAGCAGTTCTTC

j_call: TRBJ1-2
d_call: TRBD1
clone_size: .
v_call: TRBV10-2
cdr3_aa: CASSGTGGGYTF
cdr3_nt: TGCGCCAGCAGTGGGACAGGGGGAGGCTACACCTTC

j_call: TRBJ1-2
d_call: TRBD1
clone_size: .
v_call: TRBV5-1
cdr3_aa: CASSRDSEGAYGYTF
cdr3_nt: TGCGCCAGCAGCCGGGACAGCGAAGGGGCCTATGGCTACACCTTC

j_call: TRBJ1-2
d_call: .
clone_size: .
v_call: TRBV7-2
cdr3_aa: CASSLGVNYGYTF
cdr3_nt: TGTGCCAGCAGCTTAGGAGTTAACTATGGCTACACCTTC